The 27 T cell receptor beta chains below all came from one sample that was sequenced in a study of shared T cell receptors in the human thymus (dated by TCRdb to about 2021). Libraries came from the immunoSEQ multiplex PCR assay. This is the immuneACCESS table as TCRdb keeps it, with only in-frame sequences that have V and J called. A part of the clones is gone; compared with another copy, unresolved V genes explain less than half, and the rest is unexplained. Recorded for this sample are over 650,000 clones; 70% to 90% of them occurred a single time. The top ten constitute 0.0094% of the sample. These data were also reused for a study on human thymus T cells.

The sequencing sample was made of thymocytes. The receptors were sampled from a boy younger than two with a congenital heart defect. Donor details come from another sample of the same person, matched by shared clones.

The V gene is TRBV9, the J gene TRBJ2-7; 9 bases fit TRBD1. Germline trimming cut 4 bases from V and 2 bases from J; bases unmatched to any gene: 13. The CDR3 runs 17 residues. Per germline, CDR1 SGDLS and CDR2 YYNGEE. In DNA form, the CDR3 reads TGTGCCAGCAGCCCCCAAATCTACGGGACAGGGACCTACGAGCAGTACTTC. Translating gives CASSPQIYGTGTYEQYF.

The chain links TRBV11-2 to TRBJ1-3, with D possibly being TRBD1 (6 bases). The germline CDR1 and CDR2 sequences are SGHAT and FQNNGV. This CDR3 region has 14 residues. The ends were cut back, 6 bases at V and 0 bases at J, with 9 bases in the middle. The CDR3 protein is CASRGAPSGNTIYF. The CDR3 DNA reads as TGTGCCAGCAGGGGGGCCCCCTCTGGAAACACCATATATTTT.

The DNA for the CDR3 is TGTGCCAGCAGCCACGAGGTGTCTTTCGGGTTCTTC. Translated: CASSHEVSFGFF. The chain employs TRBV28 and TRBJ2-1; no reliable D call. The germline V and J ends were trimmed by 6 bases and 15 bases, with 18 bases remaining between them. The CDR3 is made up of 12 amino acids. Germline CDR1 and CDR2: MDHEN and SYDVKM.

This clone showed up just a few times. CDR3 sequence reads: CASSHMGRGRSHGYTF. Written as DNA, the CDR3 is TGCGCCAGCAGCCACATGGGCAGGGGAAGGAGTCATGGCTACACCTTC. The chain links TRBV4-3 to TRBJ1-2; weak D call: TRBD1 (6 bases). The V gene lost 3 bases and the J gene lost 6 bases, with 20 bases spanning the gap. The V gene's germline CDR1 is LGHNA and CDR2 YSLEER. This CDR3 region has 16 residues.

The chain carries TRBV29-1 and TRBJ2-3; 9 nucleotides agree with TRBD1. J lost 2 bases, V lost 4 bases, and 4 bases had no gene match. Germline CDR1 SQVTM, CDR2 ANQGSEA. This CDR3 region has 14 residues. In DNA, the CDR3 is TGCAGCGTTGTCGACAGGGGGTCCACAGATACGCAGTATTTT. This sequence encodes CSVVDRGSTDTQYF.

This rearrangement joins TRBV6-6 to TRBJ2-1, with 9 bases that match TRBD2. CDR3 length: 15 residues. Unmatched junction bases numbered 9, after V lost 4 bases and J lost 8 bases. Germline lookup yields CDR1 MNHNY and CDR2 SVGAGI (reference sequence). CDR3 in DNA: TGTGCCAGCAGTTCTCGACCCGGGACTAGCTATGAGCAGTTCTTC. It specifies CASSSRPGTSYEQFF.

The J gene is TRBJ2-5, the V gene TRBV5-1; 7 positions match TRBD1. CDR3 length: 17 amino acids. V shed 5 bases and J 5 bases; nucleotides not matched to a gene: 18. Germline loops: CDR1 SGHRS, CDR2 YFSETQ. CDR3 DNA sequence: TGCGCCAGCAGTTCCTTCGGCCGGACAGGCCGGCTGGAGACCCAGTACTTC. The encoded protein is CASSSFGRTGRLETQYF.

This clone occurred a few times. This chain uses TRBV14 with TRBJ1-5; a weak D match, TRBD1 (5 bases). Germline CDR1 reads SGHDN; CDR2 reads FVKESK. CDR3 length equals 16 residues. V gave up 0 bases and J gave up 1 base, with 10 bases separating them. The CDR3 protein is CASSQDAHRSNQPQHF. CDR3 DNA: TGTGCCAGCAGCCAAGATGCCCACAGGAGCAATCAGCCCCAGCATTTT.

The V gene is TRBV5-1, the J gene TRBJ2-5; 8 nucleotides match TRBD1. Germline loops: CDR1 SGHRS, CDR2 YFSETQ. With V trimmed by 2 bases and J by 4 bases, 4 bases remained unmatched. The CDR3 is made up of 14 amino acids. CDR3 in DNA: TGCGCCAGCAGCTTAAAAACAGGGGGAGAGACCCAGTACTTC. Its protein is CASSLKTGGETQYF.

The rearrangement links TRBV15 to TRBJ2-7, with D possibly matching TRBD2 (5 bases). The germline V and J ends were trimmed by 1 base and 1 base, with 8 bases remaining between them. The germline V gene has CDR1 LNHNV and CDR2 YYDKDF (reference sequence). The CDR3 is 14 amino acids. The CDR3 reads CATSRGGVSYEQYF. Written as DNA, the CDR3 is TGTGCCACCAGCAGAGGGGGAGTTTCCTACGAGCAGTACTTC.

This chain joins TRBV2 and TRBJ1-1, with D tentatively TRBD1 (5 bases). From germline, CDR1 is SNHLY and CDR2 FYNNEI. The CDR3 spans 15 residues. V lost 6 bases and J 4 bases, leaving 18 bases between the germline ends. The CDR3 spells CASSPRRGGSTEAFF. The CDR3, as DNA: TGTGCCAGCAGCCCTAGACGGGGGGGGAGCACTGAAGCTTTCTTT. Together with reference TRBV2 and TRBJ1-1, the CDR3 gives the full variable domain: EPEVTQTPSHQVTQMGQEVILRCVPISNHLYFYWYRQILGQKVEFLVSFYNNEISEKSEIFDDQFSVERPDGSNFTLKIRSTKLEDSAMYFCASSPRRGGSTEAFFGQGTRLTVV.

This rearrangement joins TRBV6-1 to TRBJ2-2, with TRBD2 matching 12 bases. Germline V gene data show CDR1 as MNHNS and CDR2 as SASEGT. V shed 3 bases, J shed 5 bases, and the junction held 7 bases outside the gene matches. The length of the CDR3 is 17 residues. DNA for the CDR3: TGTGCCAGCAGTGATCGACTAGCGGGAGTTCGGACCGGGGAGCTGTTTTTT. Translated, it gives CASSDRLAGVRTGELFF.

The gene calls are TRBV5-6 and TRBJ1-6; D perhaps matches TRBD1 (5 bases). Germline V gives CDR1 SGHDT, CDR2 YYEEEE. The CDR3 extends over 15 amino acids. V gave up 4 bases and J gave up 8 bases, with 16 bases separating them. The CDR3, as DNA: TGTGCCAGCAGCCCCTTTGGGGCGAATGATTCACCCCTCCACTTT. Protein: CASSPFGANDSPLHF. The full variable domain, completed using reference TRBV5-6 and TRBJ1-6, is DAGVTQSPTHLIKTRGQQVTLRCSPKSGHDTVSWYQQALGQGPQFIFQYYEEEERQRGNFPDRFSGHQFPNYSSELNVNALLLGDSALYLCASSPFGANDSPLHFGNGTRLTVT.

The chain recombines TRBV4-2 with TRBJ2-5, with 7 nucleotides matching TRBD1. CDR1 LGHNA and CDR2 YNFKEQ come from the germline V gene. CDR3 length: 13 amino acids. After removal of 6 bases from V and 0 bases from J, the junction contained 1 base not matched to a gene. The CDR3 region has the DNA TGTGCCAGCAGTCAGGGGGACCAAGAGACCCAGTACTTC. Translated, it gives CASSQGDQETQYF.

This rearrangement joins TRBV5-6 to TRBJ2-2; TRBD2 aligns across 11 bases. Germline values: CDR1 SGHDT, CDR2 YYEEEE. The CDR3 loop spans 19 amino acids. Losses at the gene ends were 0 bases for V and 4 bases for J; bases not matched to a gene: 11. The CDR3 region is CASSLVGLAEGHGTGELFF. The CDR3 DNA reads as TGTGCCAGCAGCTTGGTGGGACTAGCGGAGGGCCATGGCACCGGGGAGCTGTTTTTT. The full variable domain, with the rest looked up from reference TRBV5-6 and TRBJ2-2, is DAGVTQSPTHLIKTRGQQVTLRCSPKSGHDTVSWYQQALGQGPQFIFQYYEEEERQRGNFPDRFSGHQFPNYSSELNVNALLLGDSALYLCASSLVGLAEGHGTGELFFGEGSRLTVL.

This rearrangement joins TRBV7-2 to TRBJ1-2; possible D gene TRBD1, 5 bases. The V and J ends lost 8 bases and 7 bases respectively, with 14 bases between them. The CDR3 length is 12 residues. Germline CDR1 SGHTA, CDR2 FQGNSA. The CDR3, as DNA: TGTGCCAGCCCAGGCCAGGGCGGTGGCTACACCTTC. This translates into CASPGQGGGYTF.

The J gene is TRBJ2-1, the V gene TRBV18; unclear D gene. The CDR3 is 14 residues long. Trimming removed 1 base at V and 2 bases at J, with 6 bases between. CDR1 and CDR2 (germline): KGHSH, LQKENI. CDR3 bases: TGTGCCAGCTCACCACGAGATGCCTACAATGAGCAGTTCTTC. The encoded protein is CASSPRDAYNEQFF. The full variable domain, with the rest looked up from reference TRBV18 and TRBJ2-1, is NAGVMQNPRHLVRRRGQEARLRCSPMKGHSHVYWYRQLPEEGLKFMVYLQKENIIDESGMPKERFSAEFPKEGPSILRIQQVVRGDSAAYFCASSPRDAYNEQFFGPGTRLTVL.

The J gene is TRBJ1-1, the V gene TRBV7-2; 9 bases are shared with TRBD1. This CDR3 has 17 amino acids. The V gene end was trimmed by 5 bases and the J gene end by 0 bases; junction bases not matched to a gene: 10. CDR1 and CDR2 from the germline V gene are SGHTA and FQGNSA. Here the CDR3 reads CASSRGRDRVLNTEAFF. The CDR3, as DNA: TGTGCCAGCAGCCGAGGACGGGACAGGGTGTTGAACACTGAAGCTTTCTTT.

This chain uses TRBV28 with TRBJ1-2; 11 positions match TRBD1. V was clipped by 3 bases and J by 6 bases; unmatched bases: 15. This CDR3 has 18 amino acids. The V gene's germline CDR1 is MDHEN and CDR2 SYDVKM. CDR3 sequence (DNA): TGTGCCAGCAGTTTTTATCCGGGACAGGGGGAAGAAGAGAATGGCTACACCTTC. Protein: CASSFYPGQGEEENGYTF.

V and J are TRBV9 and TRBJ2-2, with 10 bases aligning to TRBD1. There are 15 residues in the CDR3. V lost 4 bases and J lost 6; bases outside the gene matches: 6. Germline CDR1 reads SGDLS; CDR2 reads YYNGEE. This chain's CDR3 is CASSPRTGGSGELFF. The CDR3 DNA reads TGTGCCAGCAGCCCGCGGACAGGGGGATCCGGGGAGCTGTTTTTT.

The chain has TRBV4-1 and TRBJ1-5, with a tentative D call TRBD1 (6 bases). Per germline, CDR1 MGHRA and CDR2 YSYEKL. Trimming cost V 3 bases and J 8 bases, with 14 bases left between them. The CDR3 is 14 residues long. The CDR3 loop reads CASSQGAGVEPQHF. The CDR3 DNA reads TGCGCCAGCAGCCAGGGGGCGGGGGTTGAGCCCCAGCATTTT.

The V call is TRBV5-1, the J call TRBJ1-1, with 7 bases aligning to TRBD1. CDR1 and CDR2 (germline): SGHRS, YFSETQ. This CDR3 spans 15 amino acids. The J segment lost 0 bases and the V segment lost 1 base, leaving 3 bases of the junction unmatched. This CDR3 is CASSLSQGVNTEAFF. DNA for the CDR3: TGCGCCAGCAGCTTGAGCCAGGGGGTGAACACTGAAGCTTTCTTT. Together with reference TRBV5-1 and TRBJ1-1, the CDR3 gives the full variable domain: KAGVTQTPRYLIKTRGQQVTLSCSPISGHRSVSWYQQTPGQGLQFLFEYFSETQRNKGNFPGRFSGRQFSNSRSEMNVSTLELGDSALYLCASSLSQGVNTEAFFGQGTRLTVV.

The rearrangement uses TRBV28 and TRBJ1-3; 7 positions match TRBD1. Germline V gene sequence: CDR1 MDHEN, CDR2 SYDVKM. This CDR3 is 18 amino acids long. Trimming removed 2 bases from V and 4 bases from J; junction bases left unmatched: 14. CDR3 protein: CASSLGQVPGNIGNTIYF. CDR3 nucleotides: TGTGCCAGCAGTTTAGGACAGGTACCCGGCAACATCGGAAACACCATATATTTT.

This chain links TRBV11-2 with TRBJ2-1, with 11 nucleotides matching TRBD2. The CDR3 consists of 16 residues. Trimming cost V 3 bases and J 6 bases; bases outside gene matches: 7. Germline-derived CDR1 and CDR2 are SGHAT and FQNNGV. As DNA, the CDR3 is TGTGCCAGCAGCTTGTCACTAGCGGGAGATGGCAATGAGCAGTTCTTC. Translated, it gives CASSLSLAGDGNEQFF.

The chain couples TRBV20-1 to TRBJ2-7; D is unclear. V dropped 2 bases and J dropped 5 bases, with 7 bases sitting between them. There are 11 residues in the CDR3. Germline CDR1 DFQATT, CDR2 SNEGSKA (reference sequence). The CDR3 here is CSARQSNEQYF. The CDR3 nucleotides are TGCAGTGCTAGACAATCCAACGAGCAGTACTTC.

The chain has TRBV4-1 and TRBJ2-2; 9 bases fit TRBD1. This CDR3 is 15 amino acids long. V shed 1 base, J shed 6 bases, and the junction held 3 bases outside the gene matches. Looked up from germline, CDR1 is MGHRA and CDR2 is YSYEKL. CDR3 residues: CASSQGGTGSGELFF. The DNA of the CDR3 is TGCGCCAGCAGCCAAGGGGGGACAGGGTCCGGGGAGCTGTTTTTT.

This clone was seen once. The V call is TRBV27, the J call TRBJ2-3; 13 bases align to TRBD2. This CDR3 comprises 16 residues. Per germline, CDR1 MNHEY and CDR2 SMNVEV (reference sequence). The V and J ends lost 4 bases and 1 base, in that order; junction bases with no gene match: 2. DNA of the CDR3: TGTGCCAGCAGTTGGGGACTAGCGGGACGCACAGATACGCAGTATTTT. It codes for CASSWGLAGRTDTQYF.